Listed below are T cell receptor beta chains from one sample, sequenced in a study of shared clonotypes between healthy human individuals. Clones were read by immunoSEQ multiplex PCR, and TCRdb kept only the in-frame ones, dropping some. The sample includes over 1.5 million clones, 95% to 99% of them seen just once. Sample: naive CD4+ T cells sorted from blood. The source is a man between 25 and 39 years old in good health. The CDR3 runs from the conserved cysteine through the conserved F or W.

cdr3_length	v_call	j_call	cdr3_aa
13	TRBV28	TRBJ1-2	CASRESGDYGYTF
15	TRBV5-1	TRBJ2-7	CASSLAIGPDYEQYF
15	TRBV9	TRBJ2-3	CASSVVGVVTDTQYF
11	TRBV25-1	TRBJ1-2	CASSAVYGYTF
15	TRBV7-6	TRBJ2-7	CASSLDPVSSYEQYF
14	TRBV5-5	TRBJ2-4	CASSSLANQNIQYF
11	TRBV20-1	TRBJ2-3	CSATETDTQYF
16	TRBV5-1	TRBJ2-7	CASSLGPGGRTYEQYF
13	TRBV4-1	TRBJ2-5	CASSRGPQETQYF
14	TRBV9	TRBJ2-7	CASSVGAVSYEQYF
13	TRBV6-5	TRBJ1-5	CASSYREDQPQHF
16	TRBV12-5	TRBJ2-7	CASGLVLAGHFYEQYF
11	TRBV20-1	TRBJ2-3	CSATSGHTQYF
15	TRBV9	TRBJ2-1	CASSVASGAYNEQFF
14	TRBV11-2	TRBJ2-7	CASSSRTGGIEQYF
20	TRBV7-3	TRBJ2-1	CASSLLPGLAGALTFNEQFF
13	TRBV7-9	TRBJ1-1	CASSLEGQTEAFF
14	TRBV5-5	TRBJ1-5	CASSSDISNQPQHF
15	TRBV9	TRBJ2-1	CASSVVGTSGSGQFF
14	TRBV28	TRBJ1-5	CASNHPIGRQPQHF
14	TRBV19	TRBJ2-7	CASSIGGRDSSQYF
14	TRBV10-3	TRBJ1-2	CAISEVGNGYGYTF
13	TRBV5-1	TRBJ2-1	CASGAGGNNEQFF
15	TRBV6-5	TRBJ2-1	CASSSWGAPLGEQFF
16	TRBV18	TRBJ2-2	CASSTIAGTNTGELFF
18	TRBV28	TRBJ2-6	CASSGRDDLFSGANVLTF
14	TRBV7-9	TRBJ1-4	CASSLASTNEKLFF
16	TRBV18	TRBJ2-1	CASSSIGQGLYNEQFF
15	TRBV28	TRBJ2-1	CASSFRSGRAGEQFF
14	TRBV2	TRBJ1-2	CASSDPKRGSGYTF
12	TRBV2	TRBJ2-7	CASRGTGSEQYF